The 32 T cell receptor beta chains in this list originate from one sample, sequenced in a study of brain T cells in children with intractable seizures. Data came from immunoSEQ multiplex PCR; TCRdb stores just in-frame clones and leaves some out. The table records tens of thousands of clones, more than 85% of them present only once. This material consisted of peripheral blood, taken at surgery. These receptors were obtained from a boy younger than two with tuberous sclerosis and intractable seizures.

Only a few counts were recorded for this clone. CDR3 loop: CASSSTAGNQPQHF. In nucleotides, the CDR3 is TGCGCCAGCAGCTCTACCGCAGGCAATCAGCCCCAGCATTTT. The chain links TRBV5-1 to TRBJ1-5; D remains unclear. The germline gives CDR1 SGHRS, CDR2 YFSETQ. V lost 3 bases to trimming and J lost 2 bases, with 9 bases between them. This CDR3 has 14 residues.

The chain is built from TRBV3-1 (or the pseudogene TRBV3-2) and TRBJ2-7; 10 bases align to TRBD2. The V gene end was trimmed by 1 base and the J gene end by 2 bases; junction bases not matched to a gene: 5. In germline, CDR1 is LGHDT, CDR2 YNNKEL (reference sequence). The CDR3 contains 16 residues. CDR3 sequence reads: CASSQGTSGFPYEQYF. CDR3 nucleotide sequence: TGTGCCAGCAGCCAAGGGACTAGCGGTTTTCCCTACGAGCAGTACTTC.

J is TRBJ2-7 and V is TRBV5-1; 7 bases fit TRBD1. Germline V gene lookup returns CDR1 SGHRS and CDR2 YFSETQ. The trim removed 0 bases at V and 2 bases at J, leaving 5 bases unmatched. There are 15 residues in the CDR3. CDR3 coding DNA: TGCGCCAGCAGCTTGGCCTGGGACAGAGCCTACGAGCAGTACTTC. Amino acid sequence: CASSLAWDRAYEQYF.

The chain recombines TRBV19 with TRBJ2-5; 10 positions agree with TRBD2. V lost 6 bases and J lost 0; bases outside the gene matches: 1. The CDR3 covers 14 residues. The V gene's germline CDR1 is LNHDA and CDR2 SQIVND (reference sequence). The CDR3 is CASRLAGDQETQYF. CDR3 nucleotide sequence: TGTGCCAGTAGGCTAGCGGGAGACCAAGAGACCCAGTACTTC.

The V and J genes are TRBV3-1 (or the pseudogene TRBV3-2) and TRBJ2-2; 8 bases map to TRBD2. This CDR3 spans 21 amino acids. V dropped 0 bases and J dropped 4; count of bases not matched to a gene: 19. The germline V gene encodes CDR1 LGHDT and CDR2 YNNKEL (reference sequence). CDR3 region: CASSQDNRDRGGLQRTGELFF. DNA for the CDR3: TGTGCCAGCAGCCAAGATAACCGCGATCGGGGGGGTTTACAACGCACCGGGGAGCTGTTTTTT.

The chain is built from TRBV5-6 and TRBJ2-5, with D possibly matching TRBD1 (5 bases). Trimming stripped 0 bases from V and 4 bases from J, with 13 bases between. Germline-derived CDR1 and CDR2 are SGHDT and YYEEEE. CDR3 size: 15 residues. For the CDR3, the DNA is TGTGCCAGCAGCTTGGGGCAGGGAAGGAGAGAGACCCAGTACTTC. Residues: CASSLGQGRRETQYF.

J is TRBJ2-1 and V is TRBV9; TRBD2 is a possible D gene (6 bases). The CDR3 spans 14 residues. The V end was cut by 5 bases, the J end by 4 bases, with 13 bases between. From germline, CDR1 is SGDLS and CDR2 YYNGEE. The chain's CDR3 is CASSASEVYNEQFF. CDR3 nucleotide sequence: TGTGCCAGCAGTGCTAGCGAAGTGTACAATGAGCAGTTCTTC. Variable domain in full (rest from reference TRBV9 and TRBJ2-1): DSGVTQTPKHLITATGQRVTLRCSPRSGDLSVYWYQQSLDQGLQFLIQYYNGEERAKGNILERFSAQQFPDLHSELNLSSLELGDSALYFCASSASEVYNEQFFGPGTRLTVL.

CDR3 loop: CASSTKETQYF. The CDR3 nucleotides are TGTGCCAGCTCAACGAAAGAGACCCAGTACTTC. The chain carries TRBV18 and TRBJ2-5; D remains unclear. The V gene's germline CDR1 is KGHSH and CDR2 LQKENI. The CDR3 runs 11 residues. V dropped 5 bases and J dropped 3 bases, with 4 bases sitting between them.

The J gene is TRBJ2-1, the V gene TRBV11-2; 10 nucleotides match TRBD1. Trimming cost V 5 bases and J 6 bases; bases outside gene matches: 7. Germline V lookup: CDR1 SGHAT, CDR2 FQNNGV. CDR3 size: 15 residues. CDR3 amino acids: CASSPGGQGPNEQFF. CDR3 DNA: TGTGCCAGCAGCCCAGGGGGACAGGGGCCCAATGAGCAGTTCTTC.

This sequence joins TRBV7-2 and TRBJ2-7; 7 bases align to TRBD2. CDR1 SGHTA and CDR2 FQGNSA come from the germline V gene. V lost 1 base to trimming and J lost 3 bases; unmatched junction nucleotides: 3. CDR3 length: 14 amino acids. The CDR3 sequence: CASSLGEGLYEQYF. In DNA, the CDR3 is TGTGCCAGCAGCTTAGGGGAGGGCCTCTACGAGCAGTACTTC.

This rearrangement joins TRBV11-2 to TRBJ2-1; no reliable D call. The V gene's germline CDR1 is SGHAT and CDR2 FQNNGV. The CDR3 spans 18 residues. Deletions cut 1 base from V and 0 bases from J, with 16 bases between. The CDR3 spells CASSLALLELSSYNEQFF. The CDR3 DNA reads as TGTGCCAGCAGCTTAGCCCTCCTCGAACTGAGCTCCTACAATGAGCAGTTCTTC.

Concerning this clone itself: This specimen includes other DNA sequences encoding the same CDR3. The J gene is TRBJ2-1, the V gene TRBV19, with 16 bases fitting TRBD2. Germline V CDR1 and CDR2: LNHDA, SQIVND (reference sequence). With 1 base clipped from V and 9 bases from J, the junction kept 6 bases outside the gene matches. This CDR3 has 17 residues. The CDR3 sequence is CASSIAGTSGGAREQFF. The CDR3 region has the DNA TGTGCCAGTAGTATAGCGGGGACTAGCGGGGGGGCCCGTGAGCAGTTCTTC.

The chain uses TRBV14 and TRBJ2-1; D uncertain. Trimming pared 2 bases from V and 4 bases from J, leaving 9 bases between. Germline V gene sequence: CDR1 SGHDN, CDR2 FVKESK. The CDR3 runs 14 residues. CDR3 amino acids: CASSQTLDYNEQFF. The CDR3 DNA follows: TGTGCCAGCAGCCAAACCTTAGATTACAATGAGCAGTTCTTC.

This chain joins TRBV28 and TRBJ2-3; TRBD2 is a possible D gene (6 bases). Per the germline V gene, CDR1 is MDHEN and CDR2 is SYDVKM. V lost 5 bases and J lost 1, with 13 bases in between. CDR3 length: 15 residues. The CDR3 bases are TGTGCCAGCAGTGATACGGGACTCGGCACAGATACGCAGTATTTT. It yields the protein CASSDTGLGTDTQYF.

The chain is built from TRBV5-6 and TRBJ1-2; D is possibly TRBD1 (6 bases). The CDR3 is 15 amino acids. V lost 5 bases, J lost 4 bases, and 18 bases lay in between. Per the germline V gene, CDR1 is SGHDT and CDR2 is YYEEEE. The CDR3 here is CASRDHGGLSYGYTF. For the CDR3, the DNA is TGTGCCAGCAGGGACCACGGGGGCCTCTCCTATGGCTACACCTTC. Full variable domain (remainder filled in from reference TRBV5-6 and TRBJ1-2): DAGVTQSPTHLIKTRGQQVTLRCSPKSGHDTVSWYQQALGQGPQFIFQYYEEEERQRGNFPDRFSGHQFPNYSSELNVNALLLGDSALYLCASRDHGGLSYGYTFGSGTRLTVV.

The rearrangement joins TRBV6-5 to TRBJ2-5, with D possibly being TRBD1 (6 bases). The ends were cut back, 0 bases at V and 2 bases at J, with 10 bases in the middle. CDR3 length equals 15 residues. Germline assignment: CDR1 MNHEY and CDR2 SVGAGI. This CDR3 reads CASSYSGQRQETQYF. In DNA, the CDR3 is TGTGCCAGCAGTTACTCAGGACAGAGACAAGAGACCCAGTACTTC.

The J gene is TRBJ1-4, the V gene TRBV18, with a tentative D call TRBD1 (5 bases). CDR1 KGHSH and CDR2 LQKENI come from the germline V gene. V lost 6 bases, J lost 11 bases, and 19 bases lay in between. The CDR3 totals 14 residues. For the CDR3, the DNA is TGTGCCAGCTCCCGAGACGGGGAGAAGGGGAAACTGTTTTTT. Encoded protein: CASSRDGEKGKLFF.

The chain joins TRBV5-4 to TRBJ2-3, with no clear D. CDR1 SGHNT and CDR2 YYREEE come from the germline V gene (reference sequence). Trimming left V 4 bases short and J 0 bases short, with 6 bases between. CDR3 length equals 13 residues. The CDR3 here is CASSGESTDTQYF. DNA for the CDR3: TGTGCCAGCAGCGGGGAAAGCACAGATACGCAGTATTTT.

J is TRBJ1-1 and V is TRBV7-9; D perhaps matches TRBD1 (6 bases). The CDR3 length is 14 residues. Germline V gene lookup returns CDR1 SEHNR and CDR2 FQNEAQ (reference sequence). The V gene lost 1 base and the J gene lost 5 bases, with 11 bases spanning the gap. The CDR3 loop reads CASSLEGGQTEAFF. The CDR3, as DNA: TGTGCCAGCAGCTTAGAGGGGGGACAAACTGAAGCTTTCTTT.

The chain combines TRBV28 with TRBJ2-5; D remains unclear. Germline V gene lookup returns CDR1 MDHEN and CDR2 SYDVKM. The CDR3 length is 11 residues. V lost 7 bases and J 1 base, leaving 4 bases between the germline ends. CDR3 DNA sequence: TGTGCCAGCAACACCCAAGAGACCCAGTACTTC. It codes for CASNTQETQYF.

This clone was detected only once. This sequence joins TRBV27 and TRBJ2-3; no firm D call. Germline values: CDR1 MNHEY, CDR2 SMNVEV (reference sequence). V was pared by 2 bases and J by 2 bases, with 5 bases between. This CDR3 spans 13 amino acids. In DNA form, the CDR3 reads TGTGCCAGCAGTTTAAGGGACACAGATACGCAGTATTTT. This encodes CASSLRDTDTQYF.

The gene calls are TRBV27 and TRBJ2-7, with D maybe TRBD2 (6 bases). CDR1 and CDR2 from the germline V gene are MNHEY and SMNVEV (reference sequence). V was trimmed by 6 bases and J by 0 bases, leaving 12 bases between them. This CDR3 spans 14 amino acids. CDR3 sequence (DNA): TGTGCCAGCAGCCGGGAGCAGAGCTCCTACGAGCAGTACTTC. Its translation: CASSREQSSYEQYF.

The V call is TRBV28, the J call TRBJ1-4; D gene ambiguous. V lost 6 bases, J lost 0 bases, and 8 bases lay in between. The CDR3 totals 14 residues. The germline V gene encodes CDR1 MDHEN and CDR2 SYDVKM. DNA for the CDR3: TGTGCCAGCAGGGGTCTAGCAACTAATGAAAAACTGTTTTTT. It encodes CASRGLATNEKLFF.

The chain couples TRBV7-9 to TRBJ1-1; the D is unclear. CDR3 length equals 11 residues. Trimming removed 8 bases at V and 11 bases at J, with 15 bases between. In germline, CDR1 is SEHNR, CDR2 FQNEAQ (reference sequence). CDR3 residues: CASGSGIGAFF. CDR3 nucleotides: TGTGCCAGCGGTTCGGGTATAGGGGCTTTCTTT. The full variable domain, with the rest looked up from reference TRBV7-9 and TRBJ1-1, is DTGVSQNPRHKITKRGQNVTFRCDPISEHNRLYWYRQTLGQGPEFLTYFQNEAQLEKSRLLSDRFSAERPKGSFSTLEIQRTEQGDSAMYLCASGSGIGAFFGQGTRLTVV.

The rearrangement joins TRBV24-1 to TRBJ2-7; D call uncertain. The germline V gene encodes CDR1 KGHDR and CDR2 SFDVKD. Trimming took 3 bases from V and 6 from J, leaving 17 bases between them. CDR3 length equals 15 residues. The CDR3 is CATSDTGPVLIEQYF. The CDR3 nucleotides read TGTGCCACCAGTGATACCGGGCCAGTTCTAATCGAGCAGTACTTC.

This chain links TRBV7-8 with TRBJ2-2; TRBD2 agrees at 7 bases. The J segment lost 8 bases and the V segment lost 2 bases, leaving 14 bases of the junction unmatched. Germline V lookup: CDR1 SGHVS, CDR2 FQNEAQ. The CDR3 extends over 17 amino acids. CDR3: CASSLTGTTSRRGELFF. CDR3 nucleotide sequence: TGTGCCAGCAGCTTAACTGGGACTACCTCCCGAAGGGGGGAGCTGTTTTTT.

CDR3 nucleotides: TGTGCCAGCAGCGTTGGGAGGGGGCCTAGCTCCTACAATGAGCAGTTCTTC. It yields the protein CASSVGRGPSSYNEQFF. This chain uses TRBV9 with TRBJ2-1; D is tentatively TRBD1 or TRBD2 (7 bases each). The CDR3 runs to 17 residues. Trimming cost V 2 bases and J 0 bases, with 15 bases left between them. The germline gives CDR1 SGDLS, CDR2 YYNGEE.

The chain's CDR3 is CASSDLEREGLGEQFF. The CDR3 bases are TGCGCCAGCAGTGATTTAGAGCGGGAGGGCCTGGGGGAGCAGTTCTTC. The chain is built from TRBV10-1 and TRBJ2-1; 10 bases are shared with TRBD2. Unmatched junction bases numbered 12, after V lost 3 bases and J lost 10 bases. Germline CDR1 is WNHNN and CDR2 is SYGVQD (reference sequence). The length of the CDR3 is 16 residues.

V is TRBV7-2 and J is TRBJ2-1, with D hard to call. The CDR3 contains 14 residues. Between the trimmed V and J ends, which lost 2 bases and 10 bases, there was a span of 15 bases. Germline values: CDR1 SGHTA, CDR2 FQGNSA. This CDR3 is CASSLNPLGPEQFF. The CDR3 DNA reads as TGTGCCAGCAGCTTAAATCCCCTCGGACCGGAGCAGTTCTTC.

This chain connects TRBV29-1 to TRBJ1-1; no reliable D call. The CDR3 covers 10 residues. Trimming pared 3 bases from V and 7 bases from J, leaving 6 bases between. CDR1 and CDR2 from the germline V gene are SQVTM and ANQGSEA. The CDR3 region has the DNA TGCAGCGTTGACAATAATGAAGCTTTCTTT. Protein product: CSVDNNEAFF.

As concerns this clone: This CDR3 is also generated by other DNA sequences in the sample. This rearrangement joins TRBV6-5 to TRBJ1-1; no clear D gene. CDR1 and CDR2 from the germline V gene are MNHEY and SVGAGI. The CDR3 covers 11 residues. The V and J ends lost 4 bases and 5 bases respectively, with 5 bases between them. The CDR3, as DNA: TGTGCCAGCAGTTGGGGTACTGAAGCTTTCTTT. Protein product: CASSWGTEAFF.

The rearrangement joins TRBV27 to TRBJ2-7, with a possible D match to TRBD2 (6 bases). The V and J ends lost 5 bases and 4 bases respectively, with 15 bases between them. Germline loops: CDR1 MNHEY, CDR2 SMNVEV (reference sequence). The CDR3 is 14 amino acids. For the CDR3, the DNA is TGTGCCAGCAGTCACTTATCGGGAGAGTACGAGCAGTACTTC. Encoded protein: CASSHLSGEYEQYF.